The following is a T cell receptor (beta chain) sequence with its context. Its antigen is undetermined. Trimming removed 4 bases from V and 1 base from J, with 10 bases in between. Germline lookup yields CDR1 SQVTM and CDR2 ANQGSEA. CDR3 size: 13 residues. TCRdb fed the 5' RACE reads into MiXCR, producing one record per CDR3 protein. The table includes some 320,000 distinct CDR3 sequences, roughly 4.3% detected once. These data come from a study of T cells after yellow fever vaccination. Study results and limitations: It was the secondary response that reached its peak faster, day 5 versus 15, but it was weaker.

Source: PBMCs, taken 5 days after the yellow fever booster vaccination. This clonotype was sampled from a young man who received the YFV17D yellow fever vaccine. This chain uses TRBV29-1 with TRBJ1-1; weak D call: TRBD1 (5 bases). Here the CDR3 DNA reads TGCAGCGTTGCCTCGCAGGGGAACACTGAAGCTTTCTTT. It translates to CSVASQGNTEAFF.